This TCR beta chain was documented in a study of blood T cell repertoires in COVID-19. Study-level background: The United States, Italy and Spain supplied acute and convalescent COVID-19 samples. In each case, the material was cDNA or gDNA derived from T cells, B-cell-depleted T cells, or PBMCs.

V shed 6 bases, J shed 9 bases, and the junction held 27 bases outside the gene matches. CDR3 length: 19 residues. The germline gives CDR1 SGHRS, CDR2 YFSETQ. In the authors' workflow: Nucleated cell number was recorded as an estimate derived from reference gene primer amplification. Generated by immunoSEQ multiplex PCR, the TCRdb table keeps only in-frame clones and is missing some. That table is the source of V, J and clone size, and D and trimming were worked out from the DNA. The sample lists under 140,000 clones, approximately 90% occurring once. Sample: peripheral blood. The chain carries TRBV5-1 and TRBJ1-5; TRBD1 matches 7 bases. The origin of this receptor is a woman in her fifties or sixties with acute or convalescent COVID-19. The CDR3 DNA follows: TGCGCCAGCAACTGCGGTGGGGGAAGGGTGTCGGACAGGTCAGGGCCCCAGCATTTT. Encoded protein: CASNCGGGRVSDRSGPQHF.